This T cell receptor beta chain is drawn from a study of T-cell reconstitution after alpha-beta-depleted transplantation in children. Whole-study findings and limits: Counts and diversity of T cells one year after transplant came mostly from newly produced T cells. The high TCRbeta diversity at day 60 in some patients came from surviving recipient T cells and thymic progenitors. Several hundred expanded graft clones reportedly supplied alpha-beta T cells about two months after transplant.

Trimming at V came to 6 bases and at J to 3 bases, leaving 6 bases not matched to a gene. Germline CDR1 is DFQATT and CDR2 is SNEGSKA (reference sequence). This CDR3 spans 13 amino acids. Regarding this clonotype: Its antigen remains unidentified.

Unique molecular identifiers were used to barcode this TCRbeta library. Each CDR3 protein gets one entry after TCRdb re-called the PCR reads with MiXCR. The repertoire holds under 750,000 distinct CDR3 sequences, with approximately 22% as singletons. Material: PBMCs, mostly from graft donor cells, obtained 360 days after TCRalphabeta/CD19-depleted stem cell transplant. This TCR was sampled from a boy in the first two years of life who had a stem cell transplant for acute myeloid leukemia, so the T cells may come from the graft donor. V is TRBV20-1 and J is TRBJ1-1; 8 nucleotides agree with TRBD1. Here the CDR3 reads CSADWTGYTEAFF. The CDR3 coding sequence is TGCAGTGCCGATTGGACAGGGTACACTGAAGCTTTCTTT.